This TCR beta chain was retrieved from a study of T cell repertoires in cytomegalovirus infection. TCRdb passed the reads through MiXCR, listing each CDR3 protein once. The sample lists 25,000 to 35,000 distinct CDR3 sequences, 15% to 20% seen once, with approximately 80% in the top ten. Trimming cost V 0 bases and J 9 bases, with 9 bases left between them. Germline V gene lookup returns CDR1 SGHTA and CDR2 FQGNSA. This CDR3 is built from 13 residues. As for this clonotype: Its antigen is not identified.

The TCR was taken from a human donor in good health (CMV status not recorded). Some clones in this sample may be carry-over from other donors' samples. The input for sequencing was CD8+ T cells from cultured PBMCs, taken from culture after CMV antigen stimulation. The rearrangement joins TRBV7-2 to TRBJ1-3; D not resolved. The CDR3 DNA sequence: TGTGCCAGCAGCTTAGCCCCTGTGGGCACCATATATTTT. Protein product: CASSLAPVGTIYF.